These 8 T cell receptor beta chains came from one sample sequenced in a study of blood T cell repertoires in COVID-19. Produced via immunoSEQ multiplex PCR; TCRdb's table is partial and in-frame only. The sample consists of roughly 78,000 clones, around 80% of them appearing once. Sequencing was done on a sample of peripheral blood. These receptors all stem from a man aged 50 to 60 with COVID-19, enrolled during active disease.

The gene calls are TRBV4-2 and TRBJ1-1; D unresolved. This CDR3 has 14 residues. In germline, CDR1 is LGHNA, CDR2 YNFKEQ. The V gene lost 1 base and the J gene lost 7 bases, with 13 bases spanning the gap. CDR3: CASSQVSDGSEAFF. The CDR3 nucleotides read TGTGCCAGCAGCCAAGTTAGCGACGGCAGTGAAGCTTTCTTT.

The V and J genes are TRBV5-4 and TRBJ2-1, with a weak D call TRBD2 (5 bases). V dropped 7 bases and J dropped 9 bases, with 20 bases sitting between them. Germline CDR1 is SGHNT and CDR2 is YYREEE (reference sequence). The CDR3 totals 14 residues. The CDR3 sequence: CASEAGPEMGEQFF. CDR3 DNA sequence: TGTGCCAGCGAGGCGGGCCCCGAAATGGGTGAGCAGTTCTTC.

The DNA for the CDR3 is TGTGCCAGCAGTGAAGGGGCTAGCGGGATTAGCACAGATACGCAGTATTTT. As protein: CASSEGASGISTDTQYF. The J gene is TRBJ2-3, the V gene TRBV2; 9 nucleotides match TRBD2. The germline gives CDR1 SNHLY, CDR2 FYNNEI. The V and J ends lost 1 base and 0 bases, in that order; junction bases with no gene match: 5. CDR3 length equals 17 residues.

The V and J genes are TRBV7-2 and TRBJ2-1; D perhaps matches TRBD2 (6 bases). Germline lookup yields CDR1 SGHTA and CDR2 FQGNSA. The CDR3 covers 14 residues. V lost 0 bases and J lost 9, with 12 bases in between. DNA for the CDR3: TGTGCCAGCAGCTTAGCGCTCGGGGGAGGTGAGCAGTTCTTC. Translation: CASSLALGGGEQFF.

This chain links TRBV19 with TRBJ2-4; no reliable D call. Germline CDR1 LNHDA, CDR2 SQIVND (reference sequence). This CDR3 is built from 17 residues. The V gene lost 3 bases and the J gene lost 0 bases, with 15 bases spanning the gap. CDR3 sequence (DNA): TGTGCCAGTAGTATCCATCTGGCCAGACTAGCCAAAAACATTCAGTACTTC. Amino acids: CASSIHLARLAKNIQYF.

The CDR3 loop is CARSPGQGSGELFF. Written as DNA, the CDR3 is TGTGCCAGAAGCCCCGGGCAGGGAAGCGGGGAGCTGTTTTTT. The rearrangement links TRBV5-3 to TRBJ2-2; D perhaps matches TRBD1 (5 bases). TRBV5-3 is flagged as an ORF with uncertain function. This CDR3 has 14 amino acids. Trimming pared 4 bases from V and 7 bases from J, leaving 14 bases between.

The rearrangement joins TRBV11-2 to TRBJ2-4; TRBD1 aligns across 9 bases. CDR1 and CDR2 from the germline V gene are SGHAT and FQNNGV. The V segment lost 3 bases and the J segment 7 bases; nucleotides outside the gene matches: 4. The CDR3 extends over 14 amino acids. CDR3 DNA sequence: TGTGCCAGCAGCTTTTGGACAGGGGAGAACATTCAGTACTTC. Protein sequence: CASSFWTGENIQYF.

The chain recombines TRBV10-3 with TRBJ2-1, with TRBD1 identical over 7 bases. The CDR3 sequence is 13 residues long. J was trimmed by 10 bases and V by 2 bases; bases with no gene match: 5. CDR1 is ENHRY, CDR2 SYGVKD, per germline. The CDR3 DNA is TGTGCCATCAGTGAGCTGACAGGGTGGGAGCAGTTCTTC. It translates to CAISELTGWEQFF.